The present T cell receptor beta chain was sequenced within a study of T-cell memory formation after mild COVID-19. V lost 5 bases to trimming and J lost 9 bases, with 17 bases between them. This CDR3 has 13 residues. Employing constant-segment primers, 5'RACE generated TCR alpha and TCR beta cDNA libraries bearing sample barcodes and UMIs. TCRdb re-called the 5' RACE reads through MiXCR, storing one row per CDR3 protein. The profile shows roughly 300,000 distinct CDR3 sequences, approximately 7.6% of them singletons. Source material: PBMCs or a T cell subset sorted from them (not recorded which). This TCR derives from a man aged 18 to 30 who had mild COVID-19 (a few samples of this study predate the infection). Cell type and time point are not known. J is TRBJ2-7 and V is TRBV12-3 or TRBV12-4; D perhaps matches TRBD2 (5 bases). For the CDR3, the DNA is TGTGCCAGCAGTGACTCCATCAAGCGGTGGCAGTACTTC. It codes for CASSDSIKRWQYF.